The 8 T cell receptor beta chains given below trace back to one sample, sequenced in a study of cytomegalovirus exposure and HLA in healthy donors. PCR amplification relied on 60 Vbeta primers (plus 13 Jbeta primers). The repertoire was sequenced with immunoSEQ multiplex PCR; TCRdb's copy has only in-frame clones and lacks some. This table has roughly 180,000 clones, 75% appearing once. Sequencing was carried out using PBMCs. Receptors were obtained from a male donor in good health and CMV-seronegative.

The chain has TRBV14 and TRBJ2-6; maybe TRBD2 (5 bases). The germline gives CDR1 SGHDN, CDR2 FVKESK. The CDR3 contains 15 residues. Trimming stripped 4 bases from V and 0 bases from J, with 7 bases between. The CDR3 DNA reads TGTGCCAGCAGCCCTAGCAGCTCTGGGGCCAACGTCCTGACTTTC. It translates to CASSPSSSGANVLTF.

The sample holds a few counts of this clone. The J gene is TRBJ2-7, the V gene TRBV28; 12 bases are shared with TRBD2. Germline trimming cut 4 bases from V and 6 bases from J; bases unmatched to any gene: 10. This CDR3 has 16 residues. CDR1 and CDR2 (germline): MDHEN, SYDVKM. The CDR3 DNA is TGTGCCAGCAGTTCCCCCACTAGCGGGAGGTGGTGCGAGCAGTACTTC. Its translation: CASSSPTSGRWCEQYF. The full variable domain, rest sourced from reference TRBV28 and TRBJ2-7, is DVKVTQSSRYLVKRTGEKVFLECVQDMDHENMFWYRQDPGLGLRLIYFSYDVKMKEKGDIPEGYSVSREKKERFSLILESASTNQTSMYLCASSSPTSGRWCEQYFGPGTRLTVT.

The chain couples TRBV6-1 to TRBJ1-2; D may be TRBD1 (6 bases). The germline CDR1 and CDR2 sequences are MNHNS and SASEGT. This CDR3 is 14 amino acids long. Trimming removed 7 bases at V and 8 bases at J, with 20 bases between. The CDR3 sequence is CASITWGLGNGYTF. CDR3 in DNA: TGTGCCAGCATCACATGGGGGCTTGGGAACGGCTACACCTTC.

For this clone: Other DNA sequences in the sample encode the same CDR3. V gene TRBV9 combines with J gene TRBJ1-3; no clear D. CDR3 length: 15 amino acids. The V end lost 2 bases, the J end lost 0 bases, and 9 bases lay between the germline ends. Germline lookup yields CDR1 SGDLS and CDR2 YYNGEE. CDR3 sequence reads: CASSVGPGSGNTIYF. The CDR3 nucleotides are TGTGCCAGCAGCGTCGGTCCAGGCTCTGGAAACACCATATATTTT.

The V call is TRBV7-3, the J call TRBJ1-2; 10 bases are shared with TRBD1. CDR1 SGHTA and CDR2 FQGTGA come from the germline V gene. There are 15 residues in the CDR3. V lost 5 bases, J lost 7 bases, and 10 bases stayed unmatched. The CDR3 nucleotides read TGTGCCAGCAGCACCTTCGGACAGGGGGACTCTGGCTACACCTTC. Translation: CASSTFGQGDSGYTF.

The rearrangement links TRBV28 to TRBJ1-4, with 8 bases lining up with TRBD1. The CDR3 covers 16 residues. V lost 5 bases, J lost 2 bases, and 7 bases stayed unmatched. The germline gives CDR1 MDHEN, CDR2 SYDVKM. The CDR3, as DNA: TGTGCCAGCAGTACCGGGACAGGCACCACTAATGAAAAACTGTTTTTT. This codes for CASSTGTGTTNEKLFF.

The genes are TRBV28 and TRBJ1-1; 10 bases match TRBD1. The CDR3 consists of 16 residues. V shed 0 bases, J shed 0 bases, and the junction held 1 base outside the gene matches. Germline assignment: CDR1 MDHEN and CDR2 SYDVKM. CDR3 in amino acids: CASSLWGQGLNTEAFF. CDR3 nucleotide sequence: TGTGCCAGCAGTTTATGGGGACAGGGGTTGAACACTGAAGCTTTCTTT.

The rearrangement joins TRBV16 to TRBJ1-1; TRBD1 aligns across 8 bases. This CDR3 comprises 15 residues. Germline CDR1 is KGHSY and CDR2 is FQNENV. V shed 4 bases and J 3 bases; nucleotides not matched to a gene: 7. The CDR3 coding sequence is TGTGCCAGCAGCCTCTCGGACAGGGCGGACACTGAAGCTTTCTTT. Its translation is CASSLSDRADTEAFF.